The source of this TCR beta chain is a study of cytomegalovirus exposure and HLA in healthy donors. In regard to this clone: What it recognizes is unknown.

The CDR3 length is 14 residues. The V and J ends lost 1 base and 5 bases, in that order; junction bases with no gene match: 2. Germline-derived CDR1 and CDR2 are SGHNT and YENEEA. Vbeta (60) and Jbeta (13) primers were used in the PCR. Profiling relied on immunoSEQ multiplex PCR, and the TCRdb table lists in-frame clones only, not all of them. Its listing shows 150,000 to 200,000 clones. Study outcomes and limitations: Across all donors, roughly uniform sequencing depth was an assumption of the presence/absence analyses. Links to common viral pathogens appeared, in a later analysis, for several of the most significant clusters.

Sequencing was performed on PBMCs. The chain couples TRBV11-3 to TRBJ1-1; 9 nucleotides align to TRBD1. The source of this sequence is a woman aged 55-69 years in good health and CMV-seronegative. In DNA form, the CDR3 reads TGTGCCAGCAGCTTAGGGACAGGGGAGACTGAAGCTTTCTTT. Its translation: CASSLGTGETEAFF.